Listed below are T cell receptor beta chains from one sample, sequenced in a study of cytomegalovirus exposure and HLA in healthy donors. Here immunoSEQ multiplex PCR was the method, and the copy in TCRdb shows in-frame clones only, minus some. The repertoire holds 200,000 or so clones, with around 82% as singletons. The sample taken for sequencing was PBMCs. The source is a boy aged 10-17 years in good health and CMV-seronegative. The CDR3 runs from the conserved cysteine through the conserved F or W. The D gene is left open where the match is weak. For some rows the clone size is stated as once, few or many, or as a class when expanded; others skip it.

TRBJ2-6 - - TRBV5-4 TGTGCCAGCAGCTTGGCCAGAATGTCTGGGGCCAACGTCCTGACTTTC CASSLARMSGANVLTF
TRBJ2-7 - TRBD1 TRBV27 TGTGCCAGCAGTTACAGGGGCTCATACGAGCAGTACTTC CASSYRGSYEQYF
TRBJ2-1 few - TRBV2 TGTGCCAGCAGTGAAGATTCGTCCCCCTACAATGAGCAGTTCTTC CASSEDSSPYNEQFF
TRBJ2-3 - TRBD1 TRBV11-2 TGTGCCAGCAGCTTAGGCGGGACAGGGTTTACGGCAGATACGCAGTATTTT CASSLGGTGFTADTQYF
TRBJ2-7 - - TRBV4-3 TGCGCCAGCAGCCAAGGGGGGGGCTTAACCTACGAGCAGTACTTC CASSQGGGLTYEQYF
TRBJ2-7 - - TRBV30 TGTGCCTGTAAACTCTCCGGGACAACCTACGAGCAGTACTTC CACKLSGTTYEQYF
TRBJ2-3 - - TRBV30 TGTGCCTGGACCTCGAGCACAGATACGCAGTATTTT CAWTSSTDTQYF
TRBJ2-3 - - TRBV14 TGTGCCAACAGCCAAGGGTCTAGGATTTGGACAGATACGCAGTATTTT CANSQGSRIWTDTQYF
TRBJ2-2 - TRBD2 TRBV7-2 TGTGCCAGCAGCTCAATCCCCGGGGGGAATAGGCCCGGGGAGCTGTTTTTT CASSSIPGGNRPGELFF
TRBJ1-5 few TRBD1 TRBV10-3 TGTGCCATCAGCCGGACAGGGGGCGGCAGCAATCAGCCCCAGCATTTT CAISRTGGGSNQPQHF
TRBJ1-1 - - TRBV6-6 TGTGCCAGCAGTTACGACGACACCACTGAAGCTTTCTTT CASSYDDTTEAFF
TRBJ2-2 - TRBD2 TRBV27 TGTGCCAGCAGTTTACCGGGGGGGGCGAACACCGGGGAGCTGTTTTTT CASSLPGGANTGELFF
TRBJ2-1 - - TRBV5-1 TGCGCCAGCAGCTTCCAGGACAGAAAAAAGAGCTCCTACAATGAGCAGTTCTTC CASSFQDRKKSSYNEQFF